These 13 T cell receptor beta chains share one sample of origin, sequenced in a study of cytomegalovirus exposure and HLA in healthy donors. PCR amplification relied on 60 Vbeta primers (plus 13 Jbeta primers). Data came from immunoSEQ multiplex PCR; TCRdb stores just in-frame clones and leaves some out. The sample shows some 78,000 clones, approximately 80% of them seen only once. Sequences were obtained from PBMCs. The receptor source for this set is a woman aged 45 to 65 in good health and CMV-seropositive.

This clone has only a few counts. The genes are TRBV11-3 and TRBJ1-3; unclear D gene. V lost 1 base and J 0 bases, leaving 4 bases between the germline ends. Germline CDR1 and CDR2: SGHNT and YENEEA. This CDR3 contains 14 residues. DNA for the CDR3: TGTGCCAGCAGCTTAGGTCTCTCTGGAAACACCATATATTTT. It is translated as CASSLGLSGNTIYF.

This clone came up once. The rearrangement uses TRBV6-4 and TRBJ2-7; 7 bases match TRBD1. The CDR3 extends over 15 amino acids. V gave up 7 bases and J gave up 2 bases; unmatched junction bases: 11. CDR1 and CDR2 (germline): MRHNA, SNTAGT. The CDR3 here is CASKSVHRGAYEQYF. The CDR3 DNA follows: TGTGCCAGCAAATCGGTGCACAGGGGAGCCTACGAGCAGTACTTC.

The chain has TRBV6-6 and TRBJ2-5; D perhaps matches TRBD1 (5 bases). This CDR3 comprises 15 residues. Germline-derived CDR1 and CDR2 are MNHNY and SVGAGI (reference sequence). The ends were cut back, 5 bases at V and 4 bases at J, with 17 bases in the middle. CDR3 residues: CASSPSQGVGETQYF. The CDR3 region has the DNA TGTGCCAGCAGTCCATCTCAGGGCGTTGGAGAGACCCAGTACTTC.

This clone was picked up a small number of times. The V gene is TRBV10-2, the J gene TRBJ1-3; D is perhaps TRBD1 (6 bases). The V end was cut by 6 bases, the J end by 3 bases, with 12 bases between. The CDR3 extends over 14 amino acids. Per the germline V gene, CDR1 is WSHSY and CDR2 is SAAADI. CDR3 coding DNA: TGCGCCAGCAGCAGGGGTCTAGATGGAAACACCATATATTTT. This gives the protein CASSRGLDGNTIYF.

V and J are TRBV7-6 and TRBJ2-7; D not resolved. The V end was cut by 5 bases, the J end by 5 bases, with 19 bases between. Germline V gene lookup returns CDR1 SGHVS and CDR2 FNYEAQ. CDR3 size: 15 residues. CDR3 sequence reads: CASSTRVILIHEQYV. The CDR3 DNA is TGTGCCAGCAGCACCCGGGTAATACTAATCCACGAGCAGTACGTC.

The V gene is TRBV2, the J gene TRBJ1-6; D perhaps matches TRBD1 (5 bases). Germline V gene sequence: CDR1 SNHLY, CDR2 FYNNEI. V lost 6 bases and J lost 13, with 16 bases in between. The CDR3 consists of 13 residues. CDR3 protein: CASRGTTEFPLHF. In DNA, the CDR3 is TGTGCCAGCAGGGGGACTACTGAATTCCCCCTCCACTTT.

This sequence joins TRBV5-6 and TRBJ1-2; no reliable D call. Germline V gene data show CDR1 as SGHDT and CDR2 as YYEEEE. The CDR3 contains 14 residues. Trimming removed 1 base at V and 5 bases at J, with 12 bases between. In DNA, the CDR3 is TGTGCCAGCAGCTTGCTCTCCTACGGGTATGGCTACACCTTC. This translates into CASSLLSYGYGYTF.

The genes are TRBV2 and TRBJ2-7, with 7 nucleotides matching TRBD1. The CDR3 totals 13 residues. CDR1 is SNHLY and CDR2 is FYNNEI in the germline V gene. V lost 6 bases, J lost 5 bases, and 7 bases stayed unmatched. The DNA for the CDR3 is TGTGCCAGCAGGGTAACAGGGGAGAACGAGCAGTACTTC. This codes for CASRVTGENEQYF.

Points on this clone: Since a far larger clone is one base different, this is likely a read error. The gene calls are TRBV5-6 and TRBJ1-2; 9 nucleotides agree with TRBD1. Losses at the gene ends were 4 bases for V and 9 bases for J; bases not matched to a gene: 19. CDR3 length: 17 residues. The germline V gene encodes CDR1 SGHDT and CDR2 YYEEEE. CDR3 residues: CASSLITSGTGCWSYTF. The DNA of the CDR3 is TGTGCCAGCAGCCTGATTACCTCCGGGACAGGGTGCTGGAGCTACACCTTC.

The J gene is TRBJ2-3, the V gene TRBV29-1; TRBD2 matches at 13 bases. Germline-derived CDR1 and CDR2 are SQVTM and ANQGSEA. This CDR3 comprises 14 residues. The V and J ends lost 7 bases and 3 bases, in that order; junction bases with no gene match: 4. This CDR3 reads CSGWTSGSTDTQYF. CDR3 DNA: TGCAGCGGCTGGACTAGCGGGAGTACAGATACGCAGTATTTT.

The rearrangement links TRBV10-3 to TRBJ2-3; D remains ambiguous. V was pared by 7 bases and J by 6 bases, with 14 bases between. CDR1 and CDR2 (germline): ENHRY, SYGVKD. The CDR3 has 13 amino acids. The CDR3, as DNA: TGTGCCATCACCAAGACAAACAAGGATACGCAGTATTTT. This sequence encodes CAITKTNKDTQYF.

This clone was picked up a small number of times. The chain couples TRBV7-6 to TRBJ2-5, with TRBD2 matching over 11 bases. This CDR3 spans 16 amino acids. The J segment lost 1 base and the V segment lost 3 bases, leaving 4 bases of the junction unmatched. From germline, CDR1 is SGHVS and CDR2 FNYEAQ. CDR3 sequence (DNA): TGTGCCAGCAGCTTCGGACTAGCGGGCATCCAAGAGACCCAGTACTTC. As protein: CASSFGLAGIQETQYF. Supplemented by reference TRBV7-6 and TRBJ2-5, the full variable domain reads GAGVSQSPRYKVTKRGQDVALRCDPISGHVSLYWYRQALGQGPEFLTYFNYEAQQDKSGLPNDRFSAERPEGSISTLTIQRTEQRDSAMYRCASSFGLAGIQETQYFGPGTRLLVL.

The rearrangement joins TRBV2 to TRBJ2-1; 9 nucleotides match TRBD2. Germline CDR1 SNHLY, CDR2 FYNNEI. V dropped 5 bases and J dropped 1; count of bases not matched to a gene: 3. The CDR3 consists of 15 residues. Here the CDR3 DNA reads TGTGCCAGCAGTTTGACTAGCGGATCCTACAATGAGCAGTTCTTC. It codes for CASSLTSGSYNEQFF.